The entry below gives a single T cell receptor beta chain sequence along with its context. Its antigen is as yet unknown. TCRdb ran MiXCR on the 5' RACE reads and lists one entry per CDR3 protein. The table includes around 1.7 million distinct CDR3 sequences, less than 40% detected once. The entry originates in a study of identical twins. Whole-study findings and limits: Researchers caution that invariant MAIT and iNKT cells could partly confound zero-insertion analyses. The more abundant beta clonotypes in cord blood had fewer insertions, and memory repertoires did not show this.

Input material: cord blood. This sequence originates from a newborn girl in good health.

The DNA of the CDR3 is TGTGCCAGCAGTCAGATTTACACTGAAGCTTTCTTT. Its translation is CASSQIYTEAFF. The chain links TRBV6-1 to TRBJ1-1; D is uncertain. This CDR3 is 12 amino acids long. V lost 5 bases and J 3 bases, leaving 7 bases between the germline ends. Germline-derived CDR1 and CDR2 are MNHNS and SASEGT.